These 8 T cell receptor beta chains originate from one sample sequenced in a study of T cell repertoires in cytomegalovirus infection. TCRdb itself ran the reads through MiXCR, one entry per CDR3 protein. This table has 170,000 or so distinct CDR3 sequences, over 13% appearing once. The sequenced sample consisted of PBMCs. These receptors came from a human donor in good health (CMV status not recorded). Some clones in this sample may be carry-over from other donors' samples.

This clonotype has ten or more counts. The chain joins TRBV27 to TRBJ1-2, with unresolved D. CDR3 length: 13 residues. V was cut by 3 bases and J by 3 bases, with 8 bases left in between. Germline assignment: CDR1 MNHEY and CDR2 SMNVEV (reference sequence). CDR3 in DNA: TGTGCCAGCAGTTTTGGCGGCTACTATGGCTACACCTTC. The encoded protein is CASSFGGYYGYTF.

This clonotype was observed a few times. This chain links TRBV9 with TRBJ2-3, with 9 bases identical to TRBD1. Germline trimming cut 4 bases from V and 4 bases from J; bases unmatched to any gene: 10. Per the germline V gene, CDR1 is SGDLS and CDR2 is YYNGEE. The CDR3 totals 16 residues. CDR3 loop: CASSLQQGARADTQYF. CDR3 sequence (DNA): TGTGCCAGCAGCCTTCAACAGGGGGCGCGGGCAGATACGCAGTATTTT. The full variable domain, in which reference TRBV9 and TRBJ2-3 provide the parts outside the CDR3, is DSGVTQTPKHLITATGQRVTLRCSPRSGDLSVYWYQQSLDQGLQFLIQYYNGEERAKGNILERFSAQQFPDLHSELNLSSLELGDSALYFCASSLQQGARADTQYFGPGTRLTVL.

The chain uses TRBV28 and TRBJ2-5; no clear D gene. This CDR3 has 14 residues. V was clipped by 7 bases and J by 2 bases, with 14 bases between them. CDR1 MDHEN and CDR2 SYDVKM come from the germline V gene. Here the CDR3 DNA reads TGTGCCAGCAAATATGGGCGGTTTCAAGAGACCCAGTACTTC. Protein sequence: CASKYGRFQETQYF. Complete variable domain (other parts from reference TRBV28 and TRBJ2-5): DVKVTQSSRYLVKRTGEKVFLECVQDMDHENMFWYRQDPGLGLRLIYFSYDVKMKEKGDIPEGYSVSREKKERFSLILESASTNQTSMYLCASKYGRFQETQYFGPGTRLLVL.

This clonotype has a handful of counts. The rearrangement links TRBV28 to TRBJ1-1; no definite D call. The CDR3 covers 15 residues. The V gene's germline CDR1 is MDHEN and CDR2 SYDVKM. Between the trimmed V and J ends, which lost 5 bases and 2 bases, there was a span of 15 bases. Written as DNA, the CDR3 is TGTGCCAGCAGTCCAAACAAGAACTTTAACACTGAAGCTTTCTTT. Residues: CASSPNKNFNTEAFF.

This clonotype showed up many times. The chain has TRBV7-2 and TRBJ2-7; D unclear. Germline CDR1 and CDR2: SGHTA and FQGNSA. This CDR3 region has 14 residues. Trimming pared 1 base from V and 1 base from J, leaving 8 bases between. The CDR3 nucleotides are TGTGCCAGCAGCTTAGGCGACACTTCCTACGAGCAGTACTTC. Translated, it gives CASSLGDTSYEQYF.

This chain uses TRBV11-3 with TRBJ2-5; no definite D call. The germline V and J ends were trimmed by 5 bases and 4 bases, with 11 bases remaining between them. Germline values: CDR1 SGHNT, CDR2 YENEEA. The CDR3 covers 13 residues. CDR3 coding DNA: TGTGCCAGCAGCCCAAGGAGCGTAGAGACCCAGTACTTC. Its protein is CASSPRSVETQYF. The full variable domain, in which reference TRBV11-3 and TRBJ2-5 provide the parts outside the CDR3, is EAGVVQSPRYKIIEKKQPVAFWCNPISGHNTLYWYLQNLGQGPELLIRYENEEAVDDSQLPKDRFSAERLKGVDSTLKIQPAELGDSAVYLCASSPRSVETQYFGPGTRLLVL.

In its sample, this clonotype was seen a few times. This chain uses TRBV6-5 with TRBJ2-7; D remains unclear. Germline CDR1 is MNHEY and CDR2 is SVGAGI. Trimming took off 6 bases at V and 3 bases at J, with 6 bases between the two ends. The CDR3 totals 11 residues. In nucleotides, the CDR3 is TGTGCCAGCAGAGACGGCTACGAGCAGTACTTC. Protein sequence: CASRDGYEQYF.

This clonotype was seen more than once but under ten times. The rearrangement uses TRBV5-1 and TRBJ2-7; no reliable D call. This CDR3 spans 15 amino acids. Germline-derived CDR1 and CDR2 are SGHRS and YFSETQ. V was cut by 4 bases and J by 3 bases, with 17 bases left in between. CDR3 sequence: CASSPPGLPIYEQYF. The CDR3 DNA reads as TGCGCCAGCAGCCCACCGGGCCTCCCAATCTACGAGCAGTACTTC.